This T cell receptor beta chain emerged from a study of shared clonotypes between healthy human individuals. Data came from immunoSEQ multiplex PCR; TCRdb stores just in-frame clones and leaves some out. The sample carries approximately 320,000 clones, 80% to 90% recorded once. The sample comprised memory CD8+ T cells sorted from blood. Subset: CD45RO+ cells pooled with CCR7-negative TemRA cells. The source of this sequence is a man aged 18 to 29 in good health.

The CDR3 region is CASRWGISYNEQFF. The CDR3 DNA is TGTGCCTCCCGGTGGGGGATTTCCTACAATGAGCAGTTCTTC. The rearrangement uses TRBV6-1 and TRBJ2-1; D is perhaps TRBD1 or TRBD2 (5 bases each). There are 14 residues in the CDR3. Trimming removed 11 bases at V and 1 base at J, with 15 bases between. Per the germline V gene, CDR1 is MNHNS and CDR2 is SASEGT.